Sequencing of this T cell receptor beta chain was carried out in a study of T-cell reconstitution after alpha-beta-depleted transplantation in children (dated by TCRdb to the mid-2010s). Background on the whole study: Using TCR repertoire profiling, the study followed T-cell immune reconstitution in a quantitative way in children after TCRalphabeta/CD19-depleted allogeneic hematopoietic cell transplantation.

With regard to this clonotype: Its target antigen remains unknown. Base-call qualities are not available, and no considerably larger clone is one nucleotide away.

The CDR3 contains 15 residues, cysteine and phenylalanine counted. Kept here is only the CDR3 DNA, which spans 45 bases and is read in frame from base 1. V is pared back by 4 bases and J by 4 bases, with 17 bases lying between the germline termini. From a lookup of the germline V gene (reference sequence), CDR1 and CDR2 are SEHNR and FQNEAQ. Libraries were constructed by PCR. Sequencing was carried out with an Illumina HiSeq 2500. TCR libraries were prepared with molecular barcoding, using unique molecular identifiers to normalize TCRbeta repertoire quantification. In TCRdb, the public reads were trimmed at Q25 with fastp and aligned with MiXCR, with productive beta chains retained. Under each unique CDR3 protein, matching rows form one entry showing the most common genes and DNA. The sample has roughly 590,000 distinct CDR3 sequences on record, 16% of them singletons. The top ten clones comprise about 1.1% of the sample.

This specimen was PBMCs from the stem cell graft donor, taken from the stem cell graft. The source is a human donor who donated a stem cell graft to a child with acute myeloid leukemia. The V and J genes are TRBV7-9 and TRBJ2-7; the D gene is perhaps TRBD2, from 5 matching bases. The nucleotide sequence reads as follows: TGTGCCAGCAGCTCAGACTACGCTCGCTCGTACGAGCAGTACTTC. This translates into CASSSDYARSYEQYF.